This T cell receptor (beta chain) is from a study of control samples from healthy donors and cancer patients. Clones were read by immunoSEQ multiplex PCR, and TCRdb kept only the in-frame ones, dropping some. This table has roughly 80,000 clones, nearly 90% appearing once. Trimming left V 6 bases short and J 8 bases short, with 13 bases between. Germline V gene lookup returns CDR1 LGHDT and CDR2 YNNKEL (reference sequence). The CDR3 is made up of 13 amino acids. This clone has just one count. This chain uses TRBV3-1 (or the pseudogene TRBV3-2) with TRBJ1-4; tentative D call: TRBD1 (5 bases). The TCR originated in a woman in her 50s in good health. The sample taken for sequencing was blood. The CDR3 region is CASSYRSGEKLFF. CDR3 nucleotide sequence: TGTGCCAGCAGTTACAGGTCCGGGGAAAAACTGTTTTTT.